This T cell receptor (beta chain) was identified during a study of blood T cell repertoires in COVID-19. Across the whole study: The samples span acute and convalescent COVID-19 from the United States, Italy and Spain.

Per the authors' pipeline: The assay estimated nucleated cells by amplifying reference gene primers. Clones were read by immunoSEQ multiplex PCR, and TCRdb kept only the in-frame ones, dropping some. V and J calls and clone size are as listed in that table; D and trimming were resolved from the DNA. Here the sample spans roughly 220,000 clones, 85% to 90% being singletons. One Seattle source followed patients from active infection through their disease course. This CDR3 region has 14 residues. Per germline, CDR1 GTSNPN and CDR2 SVGIG (reference sequence). V lost 7 bases and J lost 1, with 14 bases in between.

The receptor's source is a woman aged 45-60 years with COVID-19, enrolled during active disease. Sequencing was performed on peripheral blood. The J gene is TRBJ2-1, the V gene TRBV30, with D unclear. CDR3 in DNA: TGTGCCTCATCAGATTCCGTTTCCTACAATGAGCAGTTCTTC. Amino acid sequence: CASSDSVSYNEQFF.